This passage covers 27 T cell receptor beta chains from one sample sequenced in a study of blood T cell repertoires in COVID-19. Only in-frame clones appear in the TCRdb table, and some are missing; sequencing was by immunoSEQ multiplex PCR. In the table there are under 300,000 clones, 83% of which are singletons. The source material was peripheral blood. The receptors were sampled from a woman aged 50 to 65 who had recovered from COVID-19.

The chain is built from TRBV28 and TRBJ1-1, with D possibly TRBD1 on 6 matching bases. The CDR3 covers 16 residues. V lost 6 bases and J lost 0, with 17 bases in between. The V gene's germline CDR1 is MDHEN and CDR2 SYDVKM. The CDR3 region has the DNA TGTGCCAGCAGGGCACAAACAGGGAACTTGAACACTGAAGCTTTCTTT. As protein: CASRAQTGNLNTEAFF.

The chain couples TRBV5-1 to TRBJ1-1, with D perhaps TRBD1 (6 bases). CDR1 is SGHRS, CDR2 YFSETQ, per germline. The CDR3 has 14 residues. The ends were cut back, 4 bases at V and 3 bases at J, with 13 bases in the middle. The CDR3 sequence: CASSQRTVDTEAFF. CDR3 DNA: TGCGCCAGCAGCCAGAGGACAGTCGACACTGAAGCTTTCTTT.

The chain carries TRBV5-1 and TRBJ2-1; no firm D call. Trimming took 4 bases from V and 2 from J, leaving 16 bases between them. This CDR3 has 16 amino acids. The germline V gene has CDR1 SGHRS and CDR2 YFSETQ. CDR3 region: CASSPLDSGPYNEQFF. The DNA of the CDR3 is TGCGCCAGCAGCCCCCTAGACTCCGGTCCCTACAATGAGCAGTTCTTC.

This clone was recorded only once. This chain links TRBV6-5 with TRBJ1-5; 8 bases map to TRBD1. Germline CDR1 reads MNHEY; CDR2 reads SVGAGI. The CDR3 sequence is 15 residues long. V trimming: 2 bases; J trimming: 5 bases; junction bases outside the gene matches: 5. The CDR3 DNA reads as TGTGCCAGCAGTTACGGACAGGGAGGTCATCAGCCCCAGCATTTT. This translates into CASSYGQGGHQPQHF.

The gene calls are TRBV3-1 (or the pseudogene TRBV3-2) and TRBJ1-3; a weak D match, TRBD1 (6 bases). This CDR3 region has 15 residues. CDR1 is LGHDT and CDR2 is YNNKEL in the germline V gene (reference sequence). Deletions cut 6 bases from V and 0 bases from J, with 12 bases between. The CDR3 region is CASSETGVSGNTIYF. The CDR3 coding sequence is TGTGCCAGCAGTGAGACAGGAGTCTCTGGAAACACCATATATTTT.

This clone was counted a single time. This chain connects TRBV11-2 to TRBJ2-7; TRBD1 might be the D (6 bases). Trimming took 3 bases from V and 3 from J, leaving 12 bases between them. The CDR3 has 14 residues. Germline CDR1 and CDR2: SGHAT and FQNNGV. CDR3 DNA sequence: TGTGCCAGCAGCTTGGGGACACAAAACTACGAGCAGTACTTC. This translates into CASSLGTQNYEQYF.

This sequence joins TRBV15 and TRBJ2-1; 10 bases map to TRBD2. V trimming: 4 bases; J trimming: 8 bases; junction bases outside the gene matches: 11. The CDR3 covers 16 residues. Per germline, CDR1 LNHNV and CDR2 YYDKDF (reference sequence). CDR3 residues: CATSKTRAGGQYEQFF. In DNA, the CDR3 is TGTGCCACCAGCAAGACACGAGCGGGGGGGCAGTATGAGCAGTTCTTC.

This chain joins TRBV12-5 and TRBJ2-5; the match to TRBD2 covers 9 bases. V gave up 7 bases and J gave up 2 bases; unmatched junction bases: 14. CDR1 LGHNT and CDR2 FRNRAP come from the germline V gene. The CDR3 has 17 residues. The CDR3 bases are TGTGCTAGTGCGGGGGGCCCAGCGGGAGGCTTACAAGAGACCCAGTACTTC. It is translated as CASAGGPAGGLQETQYF.

The chain is built from TRBV5-8 and TRBJ2-2, with 7 bases fitting TRBD1. CDR1 is SGHTS and CDR2 is YDEGEE in the germline V gene. With V trimmed by 4 bases and J by 0 bases, 6 bases remained unmatched. This CDR3 is 16 amino acids long. Here the CDR3 reads CASSRYRGANTGELFF. In DNA form, the CDR3 reads TGTGCCAGCAGCCGATACAGGGGCGCGAACACCGGGGAGCTGTTTTTT.

This clone appeared once. In DNA, the CDR3 is TGTGCCAGCAGCGTATGGAACACTGAAGCTTTCTTT. It specifies CASSVWNTEAFF. This chain connects TRBV13 to TRBJ1-1; no reliable D call. The CDR3 totals 12 residues. The V and J ends lost 5 bases and 1 base respectively, with 5 bases between them. Germline-derived CDR1 and CDR2 are PRHDT and FYEKMQ (reference sequence).

The CDR3 bases are TGTGCCAGCAGGGTCGGGGGGGGCGAGACCCAGTACTTC. Protein: CASRVGGGETQYF. This rearrangement joins TRBV11-2 to TRBJ2-5; 8 positions agree with TRBD2. V shed 6 bases, J shed 5 bases, and the junction held 5 bases outside the gene matches. The CDR3 spans 13 residues. Germline-derived CDR1 and CDR2 are SGHAT and FQNNGV.

This chain links TRBV30 with TRBJ1-4; TRBD1 aligns across 7 bases. V lost 6 bases to trimming and J lost 4 bases; unmatched junction nucleotides: 5. Germline V CDR1 and CDR2: GTSNPN, SVGIG (reference sequence). The CDR3 consists of 13 residues. The CDR3 DNA is TGTGCCTGTGAGACAGGGCTTAATGAAAAACTGTTTTTT. It codes for CACETGLNEKLFF. Drawing the rest from reference TRBV30 and TRBJ1-4, the complete variable domain is SQTIHQWPATLVQPVGSPLSLECTVEGTSNPNLYWYRQAAGRGLQLLFYSVGIGQISSEVPQNLSASRPQDRQFILSSKKLLLSDSGFYLCACETGLNEKLFFGSGTQLSVL.

The chain carries TRBV7-6 and TRBJ2-7; TRBD2 might be the D (6 bases). Trimming took 5 bases from V and 4 from J, leaving 18 bases between them. Germline-derived CDR1 and CDR2 are SGHVS and FNYEAQ. The CDR3 spans 15 residues. The CDR3 nucleotides are TGTGCCAGCAGCCAACGTCTGGAGGGACCATACGAGCAGTACTTC. Translated, it gives CASSQRLEGPYEQYF.

The chain employs TRBV11-2 and TRBJ1-2; maybe TRBD1 (5 bases). V was pared by 3 bases and J by 2 bases, with 10 bases between. The CDR3 has 14 residues. CDR1 SGHAT and CDR2 FQNNGV come from the germline V gene. CDR3 sequence reads: CASSFPTGNYGYTF. CDR3 nucleotides: TGTGCCAGCAGCTTCCCTACAGGAAACTATGGCTACACCTTC.

The chain joins TRBV29-1 to TRBJ1-2; D not resolved. Germline V gene data show CDR1 as SQVTM and CDR2 as ANQGSEA. The CDR3 extends over 14 amino acids. The V gene lost 2 bases and the J gene lost 2 bases, with 12 bases spanning the gap. CDR3 nucleotide sequence: TGCAGCGTTGAACCCTTGGCAGAAAACTATGGCTACACCTTC. Translating it yields CSVEPLAENYGYTF.

The rearrangement uses TRBV4-3 and TRBJ2-3, with D tentatively TRBD2 (6 bases). V dropped 1 base and J dropped 0 bases, with 11 bases sitting between them. Germline V gene data show CDR1 as LGHNA and CDR2 as YSLEER. The CDR3 runs to 16 residues. CDR3 residues: CASSQGNSGSTDTQYF. The CDR3 DNA is TGCGCCAGCAGCCAAGGAAATAGCGGTAGCACAGATACGCAGTATTTT.

V usage is TRBV18 and J usage is TRBJ1-5; TRBD1 might be the D (6 bases). V lost 3 bases to trimming and J lost 6 bases, with 21 bases between them. The CDR3 extends over 17 amino acids. CDR1 and CDR2 (germline): KGHSH, LQKENI. The CDR3 here is CASSPLRPKGVVQPQHF. CDR3 sequence (DNA): TGTGCCAGCTCACCTTTGCGTCCGAAGGGGGTGGTTCAGCCCCAGCATTTT.

This chain connects TRBV27 to TRBJ2-4; maybe TRBD2 (6 bases). V was trimmed by 3 bases and J by 7 bases, leaving 7 bases between them. The CDR3 runs to 12 residues. Germline-derived CDR1 and CDR2 are MNHEY and SMNVEV (reference sequence). CDR3 sequence reads: CASSLEGNIQYF. CDR3 nucleotides: TGTGCCAGCAGTTTGGAGGGGAACATTCAGTACTTC.

The chain links TRBV9 to TRBJ2-3, with 10 bases identical to TRBD2. CDR1 and CDR2 (germline): SGDLS, YYNGEE. The ends lost 0 bases at V and 1 base at J; junction bases unmatched: 8. There are 18 residues in the CDR3. CDR3 DNA sequence: TGTGCCAGCAGCGTAGCACCTAGCGGGGGCACGGGCACAGATACGCAGTATTTT. Translated, it gives CASSVAPSGGTGTDTQYF.

The chain is built from TRBV2 and TRBJ1-1; TRBD1 is a possible D gene (6 bases). This CDR3 contains 13 residues. Germline V gene data show CDR1 as SNHLY and CDR2 as FYNNEI. Trimming removed 9 bases at V and 0 bases at J, with 11 bases between. CDR3 sequence (DNA): TGTGCCAGGGGCCAGGGGCTGAACACTGAAGCTTTCTTT. It is translated as CARGQGLNTEAFF.

The chain joins TRBV29-1 to TRBJ2-5, with 12 bases lining up with TRBD2. The length of the CDR3 is 15 residues. With V trimmed by 3 bases and J by 5 bases, 7 bases remained unmatched. CDR1 and CDR2 (germline): SQVTM, ANQGSEA. The CDR3 here is CSVDGTSGYEETQYF. CDR3 coding DNA: TGCAGCGTTGATGGGACTAGCGGGTACGAGGAGACCCAGTACTTC.

The chain has TRBV29-1 and TRBJ2-1; D is ambiguous. This CDR3 has 14 residues. The germline gives CDR1 SQVTM, CDR2 ANQGSEA. Trimming left V 6 bases short and J 6 bases short, with 18 bases between. CDR3: CSVEISIRFNEQFF. CDR3 nucleotides: TGCAGCGTGGAAATTTCTATAAGATTCAATGAGCAGTTCTTC.

Points on this clone: A read error is possible here, since a much larger clone lies one base away. The J gene is TRBJ2-1, the V gene TRBV3-1 (or the pseudogene TRBV3-2); TRBD2 aligns across 7 bases. The ends lost 3 bases at V and 7 bases at J; junction bases unmatched: 12. The V gene's germline CDR1 is LGHDT and CDR2 YNNKEL (reference sequence). This CDR3 spans 16 amino acids. In DNA form, the CDR3 reads TGTGCCAGCAGCCAGGAGTTGGCGGGAGTCTATAATGAGCAGTTCTTC. This encodes CASSQELAGVYNEQFF.

The chain combines TRBV9 with TRBJ1-2, with 9 bases identical to TRBD1. Germline lookup yields CDR1 SGDLS and CDR2 YYNGEE. This CDR3 contains 16 residues. J gave up 0 bases and V 3 bases, and 6 bases lay outside the gene matches. DNA for the CDR3: TGTGCCAGCAGCGGGGGACAGGGCCCCACTAACTATGGCTACACCTTC. Amino acids: CASSGGQGPTNYGYTF.

The V call is TRBV6-5, the J call TRBJ2-7; 12 bases fit TRBD1. This CDR3 comprises 14 residues. Germline V gene sequence: CDR1 MNHEY, CDR2 SVGAGI. After removal of 6 bases from V and 6 bases from J, the junction contained 6 bases not matched to a gene. CDR3 region: CASRRAGQGAEQYF. The CDR3 bases are TGTGCCAGCAGGAGGGCGGGACAGGGGGCCGAGCAGTACTTC.

This chain joins TRBV4-3 and TRBJ2-2, with 11 bases aligning to TRBD2. The CDR3 spans 20 residues. Germline assignment: CDR1 LGHNA and CDR2 YSLEER. Losses at the gene ends were 0 bases for V and 4 bases for J; bases not matched to a gene: 13. Written as DNA, the CDR3 is TGCGCCAGCAGCCAAGATTCGATAGGGCGGCTAGCGGGGGGCACCGGGGAGCTGTTTTTT. Encoded protein: CASSQDSIGRLAGGTGELFF.

The table lists this clone with a count of one. This chain uses TRBV29-1 with TRBJ1-5; TRBD1 aligns across 12 bases. The CDR3 is 12 residues long. Germline-derived CDR1 and CDR2 are SQVTM and ANQGSEA. V gave up 7 bases and J gave up 11 bases; unmatched junction bases: 6. The CDR3 here is CSAGQGAGAQHF. For the CDR3, the DNA is TGCAGCGCGGGACAGGGGGCAGGAGCCCAGCATTTT. The full variable domain, completed using reference TRBV29-1 and TRBJ1-5, is SAVISQKPSRDICQRGTSLTIQCQVDSQVTMMFWYRQQPGQSLTLIATANQGSEATYESGFVIDKFPISRPNLTFSTLTVSNMSPEDSSIYLCSAGQGAGAQHFGDGTRLSIL.